This TCR beta chain was captured by sequencing in a study of blood T cell repertoires in COVID-19. Looking at the study overall: PBMCs, B-cell-depleted T cells, or T cells were the source of the cDNA or gDNA that made up the material.

Recruits, aged roughly 18 to 89 years, lived in 24 US areas. Grouping used clinical history reported by participants in a survey and questionnaire. From germline, CDR1 is SGHDT and CDR2 YYEEEE. V lost 2 bases and J 9 bases, leaving 20 bases between the germline ends. The CDR3 runs to 15 residues. In the original analysis: From reference gene primer amplification, estimates of nucleated cell counts were derived. Libraries were prepared by immunoSEQ multiplex PCR; TCRdb keeps only in-frame clonotypes and omits some of them. V, J and clone size derive from that table, while D and trimming were established from the DNA sequence. The data contain 200,000 or so clones, about 87% of them singletons.

The V and J genes are TRBV5-6 and TRBJ2-5; the D gene is possibly TRBD1 (6 bases). Specimen: PBMCs or T cells enriched from blood (not recorded which). The TCR originated in a woman in her forties with acute COVID-19. CDR3 coding DNA: TGTGCCAGCAGCTTACTTACAGGGTCGATGGGGGCCCAGTACTTC. Residues: CASSLLTGSMGAQYF.